These T cell receptor beta chains were read from a single sample in a study of cytomegalovirus exposure and HLA in healthy donors. Using immunoSEQ multiplex PCR, the repertoire was profiled, and TCRdb retains in-frame clones only, with some absent. The sample lists around 150,000 clones, roughly 8.8% occurring once. Sequenced material: PBMCs. These TCRs come from a woman aged 40 to 50 in good health and CMV-seropositive. CDR3s leave out the opening cysteine and the closing phenylalanine or tryptophan.

TRBJ2-7,TRBV5-6,ASSLESYEQY
TRBJ2-5,TRBV2,ASSDSLAGGPKQY
TRBJ1-6,TRBV2,ASSSQGTDNSPLH
TRBJ2-7,TRBV29-1,SVEDPSGQGLYEQY
TRBJ1-2,TRBV29-1,SVWVQTVYGYT
TRBJ1-2,TRBV5-1,ASRRQGVGMSYGYT
TRBJ2-2,TRBV12-5,ASGLTRTGGALRVPGELF
TRBJ1-5,TRBV19,ASTGYGQGGQPQH
TRBJ1-1,TRBV5-1,ASSPGRVLNTEAF
TRBJ1-6,TRBV5-1,ASSPRTVDNSPLH
TRBJ1-1,TRBV7-2,ASGQPNTEAF
TRBJ1-3,TRBV7-2,ASSLAAAGAGNTIY
TRBJ1-5,TRBV21-1,ATLGGYSNQPQH
TRBJ1-2,TRBV27,ASSRTENYGYT
TRBJ2-3,TRBV5-1,ASSLSGMTSGTDTQY
TRBJ2-7,TRBV12-1,ASSFETQSDLYEQY
TRBJ2-2,TRBV19,ASSGGTGGADGELF
TRBJ1-2,TRBV5-8,ASSLQGPRGYT
TRBJ1-6,TRBV2,ASSDQTGGRSPLH
TRBJ2-2,TRBV18,ASSPANTGELF
TRBJ1-1,TRBV7-6,ASSSTGGSSLVEAF
TRBJ2-2,TRBV7-9,ASSNGQGAGGELF
TRBJ1-5,TRBV6-4,ANPGQGLNQPQH
TRBJ1-6,TRBV19,ASSPGQHNSPLH
TRBJ1-3,TRBV5-4,ASSYRDGNTIY
TRBJ1-1,TRBV29-1,SVAGLVNTEAF
TRBJ2-1,TRBV6-1,ASSEGGSSYNEQF
TRBJ2-1,TRBV6-6,ASSYEGRGGYNEQF
TRBJ2-2,TRBV11-2,ASSLNFYRANTGELF
TRBJ2-3,TRBV6-5,ASRELGTDTQY
TRBJ2-7,TRBV4-1,ASSQDQGGTYEQY
TRBJ2-3,TRBV4-3,ASRFAGEDTQY
TRBJ2-1,TRBV6-5,ASSYSTNMGEQF
TRBJ2-7,TRBV4-3,ASSQQRTDTYEQY
TRBJ1-3,TRBV2,ASSDFAGGGNTIY
TRBJ2-2,TRBV10-3,AIGTSPTGELF
TRBJ1-2,TRBV7-9,ASSFGGGSAGYT
TRBJ1-2,TRBV7-2,ASGNPGGGYGYT
TRBJ2-7,TRBV10-1,ASTPGGSYEQY
TRBJ1-6,TRBV6-5,ASTFGDRNSPLH
TRBJ1-2,TRBV5-1,ASTRGDPPYGYT
TRBJ1-1,TRBV19,ASSPRRGGGVAEAF
TRBJ2-1,TRBV25-1,ASSELIDSYNEQF
TRBJ1-1,TRBV6-4,ASRPEGWGNTEAF
TRBJ2-6,TRBV29-1,SVAEGGTSGANVLT
TRBJ1-6,TRBV18,ASSPAGGSSLSPLH
TRBJ2-5,TRBV7-8,ASSWEARGVETQY
TRBJ2-1,TRBV6-1,ASQIAGGYNEQF
TRBJ1-1,TRBV2,ASSQLQGDNTEAF
TRBJ1-2,TRBV29-1,SVATGYGYT
TRBJ1-1,TRBV5-1,ASSLDPPTGNTEAF
TRBJ2-1,TRBV27,ASSLVAGGNEQF